The 2 T cell receptor beta chains in this list originate from one sample, sequenced in a study of T cell repertoires in cytomegalovirus infection. Using its own MiXCR run on the reads, TCRdb lists one record per CDR3 protein. This table holds a few hundred thousand distinct CDR3 sequences, over 7.5% found once. The sequenced sample consisted of PBMCs. All receptors derive from a human donor in good health (CMV status not recorded). Some clones in this sample may be carry-over from other donors' samples.

This clonotype was picked up a small number of times. This sequence joins TRBV25-1 and TRBJ1-2; a weak D match, TRBD1 (6 bases). With 4 bases removed from V and 8 bases from J, the gap between germline ends came to 14 bases. Per the germline V gene, CDR1 is MGHDK and CDR2 is SYGVNS. The CDR3 spans 13 residues. The CDR3 spells CASSALQGMGYTF. DNA of the CDR3: TGTGCCAGCAGTGCCCTACAGGGTATGGGCTACACCTTC.

This clonotype was picked up many times. V is TRBV12-3 or TRBV12-4 and J is TRBJ1-1; D ambiguous. This CDR3 has 15 amino acids. Trimming removed 4 bases from V and 6 bases from J, with 18 bases in between. The CDR3 bases are TGTGCCAGCAGTTCCCGAGGACGTACAGTACCTGAAGCTTTCTTT. Its protein is CASSSRGRTVPEAFF.